This is a list of T cell receptor beta chains from one sample in a study of cytomegalovirus exposure and HLA in healthy donors. Some clones are missing from TCRdb's copy, which holds only in-frame ones; the method was immunoSEQ multiplex PCR. The sample has approximately 150,000 clones; roughly four fifths are singletons. Sequenced sample: PBMCs. Every receptor here comes from a man aged 18 to 30 in good health and CMV-seropositive. Both conserved end residues are part of each CDR3. The D gene is left open where the match is weak. Size is stated for part of the rows, as once, few or many counts, or as a class when the clone is expanded.

d_gene	v_gene	abundance	j_gene	CDR3aa	CDR3nt
-	TRBV28	-	TRBJ2-7	CASREGGTSFYEQYF	TGTGCCAGCAGGGAGGGGGGGACATCATTTTACGAGCAGTACTTC
-	TRBV28	-	TRBJ2-1	CASSLRGNEQFF	TGTGCCAGCAGTCTCAGGGGCAATGAGCAGTTCTTC
-	TRBV5-1	-	TRBJ1-1	CASSLDLANTEAFF	TGCGCCAGCAGCTTGGATCTAGCGAACACTGAAGCTTTCTTT
-	TRBV2	-	TRBJ1-3	CASSVRQNSGNTIYF	TGTGCCAGCAGTGTAAGACAGAACTCTGGAAACACCATATATTTT
-	TRBV5-1	-	TRBJ1-2	CASSADTNNYGYTF	TGCGCCAGCAGCGCGGACACAAATAACTATGGCTACACCTTC
-	TRBV28	once	TRBJ1-2	CASSLRQVTYYGYTF	TGTGCCAGCAGTTTACGACAGGTCACTTATTATGGCTACACCTTC
TRBD2	TRBV19	-	TRBJ2-3	CASSSGSGWDTQYF	TGTGCCAGTAGTAGCGGGAGCGGATGGGATACGCAGTATTTT
TRBD2	TRBV19	-	TRBJ2-7	CASSKPPGLYPYEQYF	TGTGCCAGTAGTAAACCACCGGGACTATACCCCTACGAGCAGTACTTC
-	TRBV29-1	-	TRBJ1-1	CSVEDRSGAEAFF	TGCAGCGTTGAAGATCGGTCGGGGGCTGAAGCTTTCTTT
-	TRBV19	-	TRBJ2-7	CASSIGFNSYEQYF	TGTGCCAGTAGTATCGGGTTTAACTCCTACGAGCAGTACTTC
-	TRBV9	-	TRBJ2-2	CASSGGGSGLGELFF	TGTGCCAGCAGCGGAGGGGGTAGCGGGTTAGGGGAGCTGTTTTTT
-	TRBV6-1	-	TRBJ2-5	CASSEGPTQETQYF	TGTGCCAGCAGTGAGGGGCCGACCCAAGAGACCCAGTACTTC
TRBD1	TRBV18	-	TRBJ1-2	CASSPPRDRDNGYTF	TGTGCCAGCTCACCTCCCCGGGACAGAGATAATGGCTACACCTTC
TRBD1	TRBV7-9	-	TRBJ1-4	CASSPGTGGDNEKLFF	TGTGCCAGCAGCCCCGGGACAGGGGGCGATAATGAAAAACTGTTTTTT
-	TRBV5-1	-	TRBJ1-4	CASSLEPVNEKLFF	TGCGCCAGCAGCTTGGAGCCGGTTAATGAAAAACTGTTTTTT
TRBD2	TRBV6-5	-	TRBJ2-7	CASSTSGAGYEQYF	TGTGCCAGCAGTACTAGCGGGGCTGGGTACGAGCAGTACTTC
-	TRBV25-1	-	TRBJ1-2	CASSEGENKGDGYTF	TGTGCCAGCAGTGAAGGGGAGAACAAAGGTGATGGCTACACCTTC
-	TRBV7-3	-	TRBJ2-7	CASRPWRGGYEQYF	TGTGCCAGCAGGCCCTGGCGGGGAGGCTACGAGCAGTACTTC
-	TRBV11-2	-	TRBJ2-7	CASSPDSFGSYEQYF	TGTGCCAGCAGCCCCGACAGTTTCGGCTCCTACGAGCAGTACTTC
TRBD1	TRBV5-1	-	TRBJ2-7	CASSLGQGTWDEQYF	TGCGCCAGCAGCTTGGGACAGGGAACGTGGGACGAGCAGTACTTC
TRBD1	TRBV9	-	TRBJ2-7	CASSVGSLTGGAYEQYF	TGTGCCAGCAGCGTAGGTTCCCTTACAGGGGGCGCCTACGAGCAGTACTTC
TRBD1	TRBV5-6	-	TRBJ1-3	CASSLRQGIMANTIYF	TGTGCCAGCAGCTTGAGACAGGGGATCATGGCGAACACCATATATTTT
-	TRBV6-5	-	TRBJ2-7	CASSRDLRNGYEQYF	TGTGCCAGCAGTCGGGATCTCAGGAATGGTTACGAGCAGTACTTC
-	TRBV19	-	TRBJ2-2	CASSIKLASTGELFF	TGTGCCAGTAGTATTAAGCTAGCGAGCACCGGGGAGCTGTTTTTT
-	TRBV7-9	-	TRBJ2-7	CASSQPWADEQYF	TGTGCCAGCAGCCAACCCTGGGCCGACGAGCAGTACTTC
-	TRBV5-1	-	TRBJ1-1	CASSDGVWSEAFF	TGCGCCAGCAGCGATGGAGTCTGGAGTGAAGCTTTCTTT
TRBD1	TRBV7-8	-	TRBJ2-7	CASSLEDRGASYEQYF	TGTGCCAGCAGCTTAGAAGACAGGGGAGCATCCTACGAGCAGTACTTC
TRBD1	TRBV19	-	TRBJ2-2	CASSISGTGSTGELFF	TGTGCCAGTAGTATTTCTGGGACAGGGAGCACCGGGGAGCTGTTTTTT
-	TRBV7-2	few	TRBJ2-2	CASSLVSTEAGELFF	TGTGCCAGCAGCTTAGTTTCTACCGAGGCCGGGGAGCTGTTTTTT